This T cell receptor beta chain was observed in a study of shared clonotypes between healthy human individuals. Looking at the study overall: Three CD4 naive, three CD4 memory, two CD8 naive and one CD8 memory plate were used per donor.

CDR3 length: 13 amino acids. In germline, CDR1 is LNHDA, CDR2 SQIVND (reference sequence). The V and J ends lost 6 bases and 1 base respectively, with 9 bases between them. All donors were Caucasian adults living in Nashville, Tennessee. Genomic DNA per cell subset filled all wells of several immunoSEQ plates. Only in-frame clones appear in the TCRdb table, and some are missing; sequencing was by immunoSEQ multiplex PCR. The sample has approximately 1,000,000 clones; about four fifths are singletons. The material sequenced was memory CD4+ T cells from PBMCs. The sample's subset: CD45RA-negative fraction. This clonotype originated in a man aged 18 to 29 in good health. Some clones in this sample may be carry-over from other donors' samples. The V call is TRBV19, the J call TRBJ1-1; D is perhaps TRBD1 (5 bases). In DNA form, the CDR3 reads TGTGCCAGTAGCCTGACAGCGAACACTGAAGCTTTCTTT. Translated: CASSLTANTEAFF.